The clone carrying this T cell receptor beta chain was detected only a few times. Its antigen remains unidentified. The data belong to a study of T cell responses to AZD1222 COVID-19 vaccine. Clones were sequenced by immunoSEQ multiplex PCR, and TCRdb holds only the in-frame ones, with some missing. The data hold approximately 97,000 clones, with more than 70% observed a single time. Trimming stripped 1 base from V and 4 bases from J, with 7 bases between. This CDR3 spans 13 amino acids. Overall study findings and caveats: The breadth and depth of Spike-specific TCRs increased once two AZD1222 doses had been given.

This chain connects TRBV12-3 or TRBV12-4 to TRBJ1-2; D is ambiguous. Specimen: peripheral blood, collected on day 0 of AZD1222 vaccination. The TCR originated in an adult in good health. The CDR3 sequence: CASSLGWGYGYTF. CDR3 in DNA: TGTGCCAGCAGTTTAGGGTGGGGCTATGGCTACACCTTC.